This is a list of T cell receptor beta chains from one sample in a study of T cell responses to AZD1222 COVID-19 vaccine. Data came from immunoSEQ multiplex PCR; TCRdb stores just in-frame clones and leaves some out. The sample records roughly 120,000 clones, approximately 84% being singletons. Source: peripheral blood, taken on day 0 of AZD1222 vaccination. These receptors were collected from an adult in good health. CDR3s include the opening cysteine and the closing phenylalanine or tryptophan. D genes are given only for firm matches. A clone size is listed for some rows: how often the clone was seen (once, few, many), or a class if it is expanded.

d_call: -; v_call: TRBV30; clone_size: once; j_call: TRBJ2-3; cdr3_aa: CAWKEGRSTDTQYF; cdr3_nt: TGTGCCTGGAAAGAGGGGCGTAGCACAGATACGCAGTATTTT
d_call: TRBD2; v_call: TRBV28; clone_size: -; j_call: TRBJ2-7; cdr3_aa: CASSSGLRAGSYEQYF; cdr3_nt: TGTGCCAGCAGTTCCGGACTGAGAGCGGGGTCCTACGAGCAGTACTTC
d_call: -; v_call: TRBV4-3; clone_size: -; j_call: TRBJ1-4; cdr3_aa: CASSPSQEPREKLFF; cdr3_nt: TGCGCCAGCAGCCCGTCACAGGAACCGCGTGAAAAACTGTTTTTT
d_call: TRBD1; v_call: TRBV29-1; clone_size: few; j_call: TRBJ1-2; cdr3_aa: CSVPRQGLEGYTF; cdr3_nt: TGCAGCGTCCCACGACAGGGTCTGGAGGGCTACACCTTC
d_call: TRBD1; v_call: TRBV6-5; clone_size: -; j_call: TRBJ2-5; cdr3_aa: CASSPRDRGRETQYF; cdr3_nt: TGTGCCAGCTCCCCCAGGGACAGGGGGCGAGAGACCCAGTACTTC
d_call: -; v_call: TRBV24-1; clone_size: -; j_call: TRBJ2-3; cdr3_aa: CATSDLGIMEDTQYF; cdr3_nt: TGTGCCACCAGTGATTTAGGGATCATGGAAGATACGCAGTATTTT
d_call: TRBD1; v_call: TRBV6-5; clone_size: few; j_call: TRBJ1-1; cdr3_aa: CASSPDRALRGFF; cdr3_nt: TGTGCCAGCAGCCCCGACAGGGCCCTGCGTGGTTTCTTT
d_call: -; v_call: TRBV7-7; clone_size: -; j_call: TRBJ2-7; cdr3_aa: CASSLTLAGPSEQYF; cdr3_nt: TGTGCTAGCAGCTTAACCCTGGCAGGTCCCAGCGAGCAGTACTTC
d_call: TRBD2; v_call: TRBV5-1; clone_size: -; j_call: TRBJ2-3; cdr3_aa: CASSLGSGGRADTQYF; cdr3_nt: TGCGCCAGCAGCTTGGGTAGCGGGGGTCGCGCAGATACGCAGTATTTT
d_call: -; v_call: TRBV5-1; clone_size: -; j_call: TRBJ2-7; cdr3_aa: CASSLAPNGEQYF; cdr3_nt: TGCGCCAGCAGCTTGGCCCCTAACGGCGAGCAGTACTTC
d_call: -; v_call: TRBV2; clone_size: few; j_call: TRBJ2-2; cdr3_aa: CASKPPGDGELFF; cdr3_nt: TGTGCCAGCAAGCCCCCAGGGGACGGGGAGCTGTTTTTT
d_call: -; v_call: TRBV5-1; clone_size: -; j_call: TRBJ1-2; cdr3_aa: CASSLAAATGNYGYTF; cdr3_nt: TGCGCCAGCAGCTTGGCGGCAGCCACGGGTAACTATGGCTACACCTTC
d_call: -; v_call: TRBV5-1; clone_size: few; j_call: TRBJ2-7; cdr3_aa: CASSLDISYEQYF; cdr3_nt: TGCGCCAGCAGCTTGGACATCAGTTACGAGCAGTACTTC
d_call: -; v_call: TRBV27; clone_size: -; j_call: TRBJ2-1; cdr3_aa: CASIFGGLNEQFF; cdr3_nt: TGTGCCAGCATCTTCGGGGGGCTGAATGAGCAGTTCTTC
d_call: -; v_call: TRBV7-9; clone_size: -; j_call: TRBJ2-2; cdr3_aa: CASSFALGDTGELFF; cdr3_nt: TGTGCCAGCAGCTTCGCCCTAGGGGACACCGGGGAGCTGTTTTTT
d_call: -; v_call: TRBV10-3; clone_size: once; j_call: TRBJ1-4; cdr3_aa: CAISAVNEKLFF; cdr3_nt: TGTGCCATCAGTGCGGTGAATGAAAAACTGTTTTTT
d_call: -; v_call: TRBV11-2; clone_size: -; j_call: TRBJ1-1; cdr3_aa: CASSLRGRGNTEAFF; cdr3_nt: TGTGCCAGCAGCTTAAGGGGACGGGGGAACACTGAAGCTTTCTTT
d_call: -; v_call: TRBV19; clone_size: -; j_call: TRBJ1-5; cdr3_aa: CASSRESNQPQHF; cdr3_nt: TGTGCCAGTAGTAGGGAGAGCAATCAGCCCCAGCATTTT
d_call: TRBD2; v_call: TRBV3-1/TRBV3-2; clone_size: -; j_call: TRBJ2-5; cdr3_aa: CASSVGTSGAETQYF; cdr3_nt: TGTGCCAGCAGCGTCGGGACTAGCGGTGCAGAGACCCAGTACTTC
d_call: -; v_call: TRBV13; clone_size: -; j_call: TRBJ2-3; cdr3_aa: CASSSVGTQYF; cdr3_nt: TGTGCCAGCAGTTCCGTAGGTACGCAGTATTTT
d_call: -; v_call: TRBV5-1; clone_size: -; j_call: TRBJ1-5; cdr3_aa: CASSLGVGTGTADQPQHF; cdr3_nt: TGCGCCAGCAGCTTGGGGGTCGGAACCGGGACGGCGGATCAGCCCCAGCATTTT
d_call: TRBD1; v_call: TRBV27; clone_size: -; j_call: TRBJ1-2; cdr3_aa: CASSLFPDRGGGYTF; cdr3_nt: TGTGCCAGCAGTTTATTCCCCGACAGGGGAGGGGGCTACACCTTC
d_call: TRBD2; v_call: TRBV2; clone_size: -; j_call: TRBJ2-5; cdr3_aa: CASTIRVAGWGYQETQYF; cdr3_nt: TGTGCCAGCACTATTCGGGTAGCGGGGTGGGGATACCAAGAGACCCAGTACTTC
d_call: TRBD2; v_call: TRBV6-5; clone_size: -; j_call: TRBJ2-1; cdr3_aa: CASTLYHTSGEQFF; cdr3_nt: TGTGCCAGCACCTTGTACCACACTAGCGGAGAGCAGTTCTTC
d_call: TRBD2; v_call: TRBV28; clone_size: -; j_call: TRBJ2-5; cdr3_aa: CASSPPGGGGTQYF; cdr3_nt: TGTGCCAGCAGCCCCCCAGGCGGCGGGGGGACCCAGTACTTC
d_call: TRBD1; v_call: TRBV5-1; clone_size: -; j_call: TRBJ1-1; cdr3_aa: CASNWDRAYTEAFF; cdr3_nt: TGCGCCAGTAACTGGGACAGGGCCTACACTGAAGCTTTCTTT
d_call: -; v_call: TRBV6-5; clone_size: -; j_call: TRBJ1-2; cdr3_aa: CASSYREGQYNYGYTF; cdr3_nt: TGTGCCAGCAGTTACCGGGAAGGGCAGTATAACTATGGCTACACCTTC
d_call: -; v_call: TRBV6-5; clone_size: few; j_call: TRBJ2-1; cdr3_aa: CASRSPAALAREQFF; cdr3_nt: TGTGCCAGCAGATCCCCCGCGGCACTAGCAAGGGAGCAGTTCTTC
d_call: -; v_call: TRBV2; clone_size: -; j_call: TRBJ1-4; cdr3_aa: CASSRDRLATNEKLFF; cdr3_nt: TGTGCCAGCAGTAGGGACCGACTTGCAACTAATGAAAAACTGTTTTTT
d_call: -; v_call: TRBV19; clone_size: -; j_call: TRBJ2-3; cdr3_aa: CASSIIPRQTTGDTQYF; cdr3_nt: TGTGCCAGTAGTATAATTCCGAGACAGACAACCGGAGATACGCAGTATTTT
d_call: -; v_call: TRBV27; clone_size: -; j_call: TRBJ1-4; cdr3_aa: CASSFRLGLEKLFF; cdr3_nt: TGTGCCAGCAGTTTCAGGTTGGGGTTGGAAAAACTGTTTTTT
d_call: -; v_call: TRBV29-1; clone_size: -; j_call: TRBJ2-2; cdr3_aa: CSADPTNTGELFF; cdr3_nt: TGCAGCGCGGACCCGACGAACACCGGGGAGCTGTTTTTT
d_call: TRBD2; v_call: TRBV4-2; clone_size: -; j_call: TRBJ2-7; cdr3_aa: CASSPAGGPEQYF; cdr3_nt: TGTGCCAGCAGCCCAGCGGGAGGGCCCGAGCAGTACTTC
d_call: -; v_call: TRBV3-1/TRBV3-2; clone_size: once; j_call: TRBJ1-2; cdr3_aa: CASSQGLFAYGYTF; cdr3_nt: TGTGCCAGCAGCCAGGGTCTTTTCGCTTATGGCTACACCTTC
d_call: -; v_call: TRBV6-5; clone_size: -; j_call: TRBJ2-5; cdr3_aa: CASSYPPYQYF; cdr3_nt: TGTGCCAGCAGTTACCCCCCGTACCAGTACTTC
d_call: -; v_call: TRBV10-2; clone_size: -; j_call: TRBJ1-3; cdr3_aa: CASSTFGVSGNTIYF; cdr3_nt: TGCGCCAGCAGCACCTTTGGGGTCTCTGGAAACACCATATATTTT
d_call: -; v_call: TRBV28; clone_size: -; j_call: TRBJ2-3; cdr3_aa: CASSLTRATDTQYF; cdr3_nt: TGTGCCAGCAGTTTAACGAGGGCCACAGATACGCAGTATTTT
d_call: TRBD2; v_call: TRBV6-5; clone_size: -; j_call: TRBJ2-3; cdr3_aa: CASSTRAGGRDTQYF; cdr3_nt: TGTGCCAGCAGTACTAGAGCGGGGGGCAGAGATACGCAGTATTTT
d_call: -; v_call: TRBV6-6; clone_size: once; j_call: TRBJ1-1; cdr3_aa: CASSYPLQGRTEAFF; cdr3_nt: TGTGCCAGCAGTTACCCTTTACAGGGAAGGACTGAAGCTTTCTTT
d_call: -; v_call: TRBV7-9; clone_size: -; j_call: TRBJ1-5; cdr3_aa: CASSLEALSVGGQPQHF; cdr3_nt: TGTGCCAGCAGCTTAGAGGCCTTGTCAGTTGGCGGTCAGCCCCAGCATTTT